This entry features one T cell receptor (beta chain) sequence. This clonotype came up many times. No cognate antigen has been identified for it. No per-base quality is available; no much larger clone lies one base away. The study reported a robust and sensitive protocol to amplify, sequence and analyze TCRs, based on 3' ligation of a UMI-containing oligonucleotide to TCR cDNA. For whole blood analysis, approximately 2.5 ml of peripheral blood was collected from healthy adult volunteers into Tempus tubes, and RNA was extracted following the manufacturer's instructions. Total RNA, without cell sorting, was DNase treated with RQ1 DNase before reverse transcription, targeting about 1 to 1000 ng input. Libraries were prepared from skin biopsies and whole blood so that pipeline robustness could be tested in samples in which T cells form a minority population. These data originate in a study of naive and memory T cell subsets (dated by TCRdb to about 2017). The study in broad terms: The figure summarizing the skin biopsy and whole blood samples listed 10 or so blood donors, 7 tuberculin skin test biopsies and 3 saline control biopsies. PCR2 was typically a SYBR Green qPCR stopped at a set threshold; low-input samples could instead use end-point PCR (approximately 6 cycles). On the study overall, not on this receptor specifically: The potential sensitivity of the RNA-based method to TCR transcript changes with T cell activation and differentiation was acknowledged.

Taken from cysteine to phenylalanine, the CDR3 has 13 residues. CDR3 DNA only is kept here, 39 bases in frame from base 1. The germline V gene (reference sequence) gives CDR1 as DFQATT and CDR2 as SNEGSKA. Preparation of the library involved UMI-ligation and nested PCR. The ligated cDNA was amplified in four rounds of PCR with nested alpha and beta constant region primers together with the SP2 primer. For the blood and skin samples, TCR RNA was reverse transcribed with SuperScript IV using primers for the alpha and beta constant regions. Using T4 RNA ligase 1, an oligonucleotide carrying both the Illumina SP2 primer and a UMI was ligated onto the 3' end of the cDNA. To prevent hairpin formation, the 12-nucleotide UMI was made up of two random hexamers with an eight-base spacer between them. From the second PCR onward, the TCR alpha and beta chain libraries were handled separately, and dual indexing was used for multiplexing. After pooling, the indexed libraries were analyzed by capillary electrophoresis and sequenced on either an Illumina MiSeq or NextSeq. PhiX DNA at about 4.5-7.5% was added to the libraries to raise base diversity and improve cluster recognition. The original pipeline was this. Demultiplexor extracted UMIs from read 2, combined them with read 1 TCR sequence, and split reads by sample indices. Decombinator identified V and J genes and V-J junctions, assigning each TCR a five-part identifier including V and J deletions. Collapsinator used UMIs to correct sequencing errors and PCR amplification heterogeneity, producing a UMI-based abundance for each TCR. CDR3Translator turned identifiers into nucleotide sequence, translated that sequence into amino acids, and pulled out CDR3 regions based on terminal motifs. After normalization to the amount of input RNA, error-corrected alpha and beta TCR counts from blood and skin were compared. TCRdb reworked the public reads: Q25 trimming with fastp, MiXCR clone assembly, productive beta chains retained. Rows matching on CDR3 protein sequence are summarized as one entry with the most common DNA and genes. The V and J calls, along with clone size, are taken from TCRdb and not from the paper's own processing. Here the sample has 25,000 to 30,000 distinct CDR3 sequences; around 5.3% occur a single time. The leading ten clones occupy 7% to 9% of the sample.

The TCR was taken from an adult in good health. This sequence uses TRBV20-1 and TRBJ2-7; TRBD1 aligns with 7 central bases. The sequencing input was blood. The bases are TGCATCCCCGGGACAGCCGAAACCTACGAGCAGTACTTC. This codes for CIPGTAETYEQYF.